Sequencing of this T cell receptor (beta chain) was carried out in a study of spatial heterogeneity in lung cancer. The time point denotes: blood at routine non-recurrence follow-up after resection. MiXCR, applied by TCRdb to the 5' RACE reads, yields one record per CDR3 protein. Of more than 15,000 distinct CDR3 sequences listed, 15% to 20% were seen once; the top ten hold about 6.4%. CDR1 KGHSH and CDR2 LQKENI come from the germline V gene. V was shortened by 4 bases and J by 1 base, with 10 bases between the two germline ends. This CDR3 has 14 amino acids. This TCR was sampled from a male donor with early-stage non-small cell lung cancer. The sample in question was PBMCs, obtained at follow-up. The chain uses TRBV18 and TRBJ1-1; maybe TRBD1 (5 bases). CDR3 nucleotides: TGTGCCAGCTCACTGGCGGACAAGAACACTGAAGCTTTCTTT. Residues: CASSLADKNTEAFF.